The T cell receptor (beta chain) described here comes from a study of blood T cell repertoires in COVID-19. On the study more broadly: Sample material is recorded as cDNA or gDNA derived from T cells, B-cell-depleted T cells, or PBMCs.

The CDR3 consists of 14 residues. Germline assignment: CDR1 SNHLY and CDR2 FYNNEI. The ends lost 6 bases at V and 2 bases at J; junction bases unmatched: 7. Clones were read by immunoSEQ multiplex PCR, and TCRdb kept only the in-frame ones, dropping some. Of about 28,000 clones listed, roughly 80% are singletons. This TCR was recovered from a woman in her sixties with acute or convalescent COVID-19. The sample consisted of peripheral blood. This chain uses TRBV2 with TRBJ2-7; 7 bases line up with TRBD1. The CDR3 DNA is TGTGCCAGCAGAGAGGACCAGGGGGCCTACGAGCAGTACTTC. Residues: CASREDQGAYEQYF.